What follows are 8 T cell receptor beta chains derived from one specimen sequenced in a study of somatic mutations in cytotoxic T cells in rheumatoid arthritis (dated by TCRdb to 2017 to 2019). Receptors were amplified or captured by the immunoSEQ multiplex PCR assay. Sourced from immuneACCESS, this table was stored by TCRdb with only in-frame sequences that have V and J called. A share of the clones is absent; for the studies checked, an unresolved V gene accounts for under half, and the remainder has no known explanation. Across this sample there are about 15,000 clones, with over 75% seen only once. More than 15% of the sample belongs to the ten largest clones. Sequenced: CD8+ T cells sorted from blood. Receptor source: an adult with rheumatoid arthritis.

V and J are TRBV7-8 and TRBJ2-2; D gene ambiguous. Germline V lookup: CDR1 SGHVS, CDR2 FQNEAQ. This CDR3 spans 18 amino acids. Trimming took 1 base from V and 3 from J, leaving 18 bases between them. The CDR3 loop is CASSLEGYETLHTGELFF. CDR3 nucleotide sequence: TGTGCCAGCAGCTTAGAAGGTTACGAGACACTACACACCGGGGAGCTGTTTTTT.

V gene TRBV2 combines with J gene TRBJ2-5; a weak D match, TRBD1 (5 bases). The CDR3 extends over 17 amino acids. Germline assignment: CDR1 SNHLY and CDR2 FYNNEI. Trimming shortened V by 3 bases and J by 2 bases, and 19 bases separated the two germline ends. DNA for the CDR3: TGTGCCAGCAGTGACCCTAGGACACACACCCCTCAAGAGACCCAGTACTTC. Translation gives CASSDPRTHTPQETQYF.

This chain links TRBV5-6 with TRBJ1-1; D gene ambiguous. The V gene lost 0 bases and the J gene lost 5 bases, with 11 bases spanning the gap. Germline V gene lookup returns CDR1 SGHDT and CDR2 YYEEEE. The CDR3 runs to 14 residues. Here the CDR3 DNA reads TGTGCCAGCAGCTTGGCGCTACTCGGGACTGAAGCTTTCTTT. Its protein product is CASSLALLGTEAFF.

The rearrangement links TRBV4-1 to TRBJ1-2, with D unclear. V dropped 0 bases and J dropped 4 bases, with 0 bases sitting between them. The CDR3 extends over 11 amino acids. Germline V gene lookup returns CDR1 MGHRA and CDR2 YSYEKL. CDR3 nucleotide sequence: TGCGCCAGCAGCCAAGACTATGGCTACACCTTC. As protein: CASSQDYGYTF.

The CDR3: CASSPGQGYEQYV. In nucleotides, the CDR3 is TGTGCCAGCAGCCCGGGACAGGGCTACGAGCAGTACGTC. The rearrangement joins TRBV27 to TRBJ2-7, with 9 bases identical to TRBD1. The CDR3 sequence is 13 residues long. V lost 6 bases, J lost 3 bases, and 3 bases stayed unmatched. In germline, CDR1 is MNHEY, CDR2 SMNVEV (reference sequence).

This chain joins TRBV7-9 and TRBJ2-2, with TRBD1 matching 10 bases. CDR3 length: 15 amino acids. Unmatched junction bases numbered 4, after V lost 5 bases and J lost 4 bases. CDR1 is SEHNR and CDR2 is FQNEAQ in the germline V gene (reference sequence). The DNA of the CDR3 is TGTGCCAGCAGCGCTCGGGACAGGGGCACCGGGGAGCTGTTTTTT. Amino acids: CASSARDRGTGELFF.

J is TRBJ2-2 and V is TRBV9, with TRBD2 identical over 9 bases. This CDR3 region has 17 residues. V lost 3 bases to trimming and J lost 1 base; unmatched junction nucleotides: 7. In germline, CDR1 is SGDLS, CDR2 YYNGEE. CDR3 DNA: TGTGCCAGCAGCGCCCCGCGGACTAGCGAGAACACCGGGGAGCTGTTTTTT. Translating gives CASSAPRTSENTGELFF.

This chain connects TRBV12-5 to TRBJ1-1; a possible D gene is TRBD1 (6 bases). Trimming cost V 2 bases and J 0 bases, with 13 bases left between them. This CDR3 has 16 residues. From germline, CDR1 is LGHNT and CDR2 FRNRAP. The CDR3 reads CASGLQPGHLNTEAFF. CDR3 sequence (DNA): TGTGCTAGTGGTTTGCAGCCGGGACATTTGAACACTGAAGCTTTCTTT.